The sequence of this T cell receptor (beta chain) was determined in a study of molecular identifiers for immune sequencing clone quantification. TCRdb independently ran MiXCR on the PCR reads; one entry per CDR3 protein. The table lists 37,000 or so distinct CDR3 sequences, roughly 24% of them singletons. This clonotype was recorded at least ten times. Germline CDR1 and CDR2: LNHDA and SQIVND (reference sequence). The CDR3 runs to 17 residues. V dropped 7 bases and J dropped 5; count of bases not matched to a gene: 12. Material: naive CD8+ T cells from blood, with Jurkat cell RNA spiked in. Subset indicated: FACS-sorted CD8+CD4-CCR7+CD45RA+ naive T cells. The TCR originated in a human donor in good health. Some libraries in this study had Jurkat cell RNA spiked in. This chain links TRBV19 with TRBJ2-1, with TRBD2 identical over 12 bases. CDR3 nucleotides: TGTGCCAGTATGGAGCTAGCGGGAGGGTCGGGGCACAATGAGCAGTTCTTC. Translated: CASMELAGGSGHNEQFF.